A single sample gave rise to the 11 T cell receptor beta chains below, sequenced in a study of tumor-infiltrating lymphocytes in oesophageal squamous cell carcinoma. One entry per CDR3 protein results from TCRdb running MiXCR on the PCR reads. The sample includes almost 20,000 distinct CDR3 sequences, under 45% of them seen just once. Sample: esophageal tumor tissue. These receptors were collected from a male donor with esophageal squamous cell carcinoma.

This clonotype has only a few counts. This chain uses TRBV27 with TRBJ2-5, with TRBD1 as a possible D gene (6 bases). The J call may be in error: the DNA end matches TRBJ2-7 better. This CDR3 is 15 amino acids long. Per the germline V gene, CDR1 is MNHEY and CDR2 is SMNVEV (reference sequence). The CDR3 region is CASSLGTGLTYEQYF. CDR3 in DNA: TGTGCCAGCAGTTTGGGCACAGGGCTAACCTACGAGCAGTACTTC.

This clonotype was counted once. This likely comes from a read error, as the CDR3 has no conserved phenylalanine or tryptophan at its end. The DNA is left out, because the CDR3 cannot be placed on it with certainty; the CDR3 is given as TCRdb lists it. The chain links TRBV5-6 to TRBJ2-5; TRBD1 is taken as the D call from the table, unchecked against the DNA. Per the germline V gene, CDR1 is SGHDT and CDR2 is YYEEEE. The CDR3 has 18 amino acids, counting both end residues. The CDR3: CASSLSRTLANYGYTLGS.

In its sample, this clonotype was seen a few times. No conserved phenylalanine or tryptophan ends this CDR3, so it is likely a read error. Because the CDR3's place on the DNA is in doubt, the DNA is left out and the CDR3 is given as listed by TCRdb. This chain links TRBV12-3 or TRBV12-4 with TRBJ2-7; the table's TRBD1 call for D was not verified on the DNA. Counting both end residues, the CDR3 totals 15 amino acids. CDR3 amino acids: CASSFTGVDGYTFGS.

The sample holds many counts of this clonotype. Because the CDR3 is missing its conserved closing phenylalanine or tryptophan, this is likely a read error. The DNA is omitted, as the CDR3 cannot be located on it reliably, and the CDR3 follows TCRdb's listing. V usage is TRBV6-1 and J usage is TRBJ2-6; the table calls TRBD1, which could not be checked here. The CDR3 spans 8 residues, counting both ends. Germline CDR1 reads MNHNS; CDR2 reads SASEGT. CDR3 sequence: CASSEPGQ.

This clonotype came up many times. The V and J genes are TRBV7-2 and TRBJ2-2; a possible D gene is TRBD1 (7 bases). Germline V gene data show CDR1 as SGHTA and CDR2 as FQGNSA. The CDR3 runs to 15 residues. V was shortened by 3 bases and J by 4 bases, with 12 bases between the two germline ends. In DNA form, the CDR3 reads TGTGCCAGCAGCTTCTCCCAGGGGGGCACCGGGGAGCTGTTTTTT. This gives the protein CASSFSQGGTGELFF.

CDR3: CASSKTGHNEQFF. CDR3 in DNA: TGTGCCAGCAGCAAAACAGGACACAATGAGCAGTTCTTC. The rearrangement joins TRBV11-3 to TRBJ2-1; D might be TRBD1 (5 bases). V lost 5 bases to trimming and J lost 5 bases, with 10 bases between them. This CDR3 is 13 amino acids long. Germline-derived CDR1 and CDR2 are SGHNT and YENEEA.

The V call is TRBV7-3, the J call TRBJ2-6; maybe TRBD1 (5 bases). Between the trimmed V and J ends, which lost 5 bases and 1 base, there was a span of 6 bases. The CDR3 extends over 14 amino acids. Germline V gene sequence: CDR1 SGHTA, CDR2 FQGTGA. The CDR3 loop is CASSDRSGANVLTF. The CDR3 bases are TGTGCCAGCAGCGACAGATCTGGGGCCAACGTCCTGACTTTC.

The genes are TRBV11-2 and TRBJ2-3, with 9 positions matching TRBD1. Unmatched junction bases numbered 2, after V lost 8 bases and J lost 2 bases. The CDR3 consists of 13 residues. Germline V gene sequence: CDR1 SGHAT, CDR2 FQNNGV. CDR3 in amino acids: CASGQGNTDTQYF. As DNA, the CDR3 is TGTGCCAGCGGACAGGGGAACACAGATACGCAGTATTTT. Variable domain in full (rest from reference TRBV11-2 and TRBJ2-3): EAGVAQSPRYKIIEKRQSVAFWCNPISGHATLYWYQQILGQGPKLLIQFQNNGVVDDSQLPKDRFSAERLKGVDSTLKIQPAKLEDSAVYLCASGQGNTDTQYFGPGTRLTVL.

This clonotype was detected many times. The V call is TRBV10-3, the J call TRBJ2-1; 8 bases align to TRBD1. CDR1 is ENHRY and CDR2 is SYGVKD in the germline V gene. The CDR3 is made up of 14 amino acids. The V and J ends lost 10 bases and 2 bases, in that order; junction bases with no gene match: 7. CDR3 sequence (DNA): TGTGCCACCGGGAAACAGGGGGCCTACAATGAGCAGTTCTTC. This translates into CATGKQGAYNEQFF.

Sample share makes this clonotype medium-sized. The chain combines TRBV7-6 with TRBJ2-5, with D perhaps matching TRBD1 or TRBD2 (5 bases each). This CDR3 comprises 16 residues. The germline gives CDR1 SGHVS, CDR2 FNYEAQ. Trimming pared 5 bases from V and 2 bases from J, leaving 18 bases between. CDR3 coding DNA: TGTGCCAGCAGCCCTCGGGACCTCCGGGCACAAGAGACCCAGTACTTC. It yields the protein CASSPRDLRAQETQYF.

This clonotype appeared a few times. Germline is not matched at one junction end, which may reflect a read error. The chain is built from TRBV7-1 and TRBJ1-6; 9 positions agree with TRBD1. TRBV7-1 is an ORF for which the function is uncertain. This CDR3 comprises 14 residues. The CDR3 sequence: CASSWTGEAGELYF. As DNA, the CDR3 is TGTGCCAGCAGCTGGACAGGGGAGGCCGGGGAGCTGTACTTT.